This T cell receptor (beta chain) is drawn from a study of shared clonotypes between healthy human individuals. Regarding the study as a whole: Limitation of the genetic and exposure-history diversity represented came from the few donors.

As regards this clone: Antigen specificity is unknown.

Trimming left V 4 bases short and J 4 bases short, with 9 bases between. Germline CDR1 SGHAT, CDR2 FQNNGV. The CDR3 covers 13 residues. Sequencing used immunoSEQ multiplex PCR; TCRdb keeps in-frame clones, though not all of them. The data hold some 490,000 clones, with approximately 78% observed a single time. The sequence was obtained from a woman aged 40 to 50 in good health. Some clones in this sample may be carry-over from other donors' samples. The J gene is TRBJ2-3, the V gene TRBV11-2; D perhaps matches TRBD1 (5 bases). Sequencing was carried out using PBMCs. The DNA for the CDR3 is TGTGCCAGCAGCTCCCAGGGTGCAGATACGCAGTATTTT. As protein: CASSSQGADTQYF.